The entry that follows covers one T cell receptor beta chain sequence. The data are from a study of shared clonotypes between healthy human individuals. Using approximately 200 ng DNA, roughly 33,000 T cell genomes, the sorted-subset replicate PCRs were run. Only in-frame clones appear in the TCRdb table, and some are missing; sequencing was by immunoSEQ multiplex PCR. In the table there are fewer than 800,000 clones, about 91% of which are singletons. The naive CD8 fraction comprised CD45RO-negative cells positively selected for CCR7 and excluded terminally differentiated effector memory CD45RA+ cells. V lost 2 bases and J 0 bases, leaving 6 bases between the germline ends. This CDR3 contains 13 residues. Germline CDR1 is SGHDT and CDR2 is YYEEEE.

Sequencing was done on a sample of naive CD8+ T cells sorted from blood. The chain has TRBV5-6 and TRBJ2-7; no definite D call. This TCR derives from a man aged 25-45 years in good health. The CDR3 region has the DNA TGTGCCAGCAGCTTCCCCAACTCCTACGAGCAGTACTTC. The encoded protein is CASSFPNSYEQYF.